This record looks at one T cell receptor (beta chain) sequence and its context. As yet, its antigen is unknown. V was pared by 2 bases and J by 3 bases, with 5 bases of the junction left unmatched. CDR1 and CDR2 (germline): SEHNR, FQNEAQ (reference sequence). The CDR3 consists of 15 residues. TCRdb's copy holds only in-frame clones and misses some; the assay was immunoSEQ multiplex PCR. Among approximately 420,000 clones listed, approximately 86% were seen once. The treatment here: roughly 20 received Ad26.COV2.S at low or high dose, single or two shots; five or six received placebo; per-sample allocation not given. Sampling was done on day 63 after the first vaccine or placebo injection. Recruitment in Boston yielded a donor of adult age, 18-55 years. These data are taken from a study of Ad26.COV2.S vaccination and SARS-CoV-2 variants. Overall study context: The vaccine Ad26.COV2.S was put into the muscle once, or twice with 56 days between. Overall study results and limits: From the TCR breadth and depth analyses, total T cell responses may have been underestimated.

The TCR originated in a person between 18 and 65 years old who received the Ad26.COV2.S COVID-19 vaccine or a placebo. The material sequenced was peripheral blood, taken in a trial of Ad26.COV2.S vaccine versus placebo. The V and J genes are TRBV7-9 and TRBJ2-3; 7 positions agree with TRBD2. CDR3 DNA sequence: TGTGCCAGCAGCTTATGGCAAGCGGGAACAGATACGCAGTATTTT. This sequence encodes CASSLWQAGTDTQYF. Filled out from reference TRBV7-9 and TRBJ2-3, the complete variable domain reads DTGVSQNPRHKITKRGQNVTFRCDPISEHNRLYWYRQTLGQGPEFLTYFQNEAQLEKSRLLSDRFSAERPKGSFSTLEIQRTEQGDSAMYLCASSLWQAGTDTQYFGPGTRLTVL.